Given below is one T cell receptor (beta chain) in context. Its antigen is unidentified. V dropped 10 bases and J dropped 4; count of bases not matched to a gene: 10. Germline lookup yields CDR1 MNHEY and CDR2 SVGAGI. The CDR3 is 14 amino acids. The sample originates from a study of T cell responses to AZD1222 COVID-19 vaccine. Study-level information: Investigators merged groups given second doses at roughly 4 or roughly 12 weeks. Study results and caveats: At baseline, just five to seven AZD1222 recipients tested seropositive.

Repertoires were generated with immunoSEQ multiplex PCR, while TCRdb's copy carries only in-frame clones and drops some. The sample shows 150,000 or so clones, around nine tenths of them seen only once. This chain links TRBV6-5 with TRBJ2-3, with 8 bases identical to TRBD2. The sample in question was peripheral blood, obtained on day 0 of AZD1222 vaccination. The clonotype was recovered from an adult in good health. The CDR3 sequence: CATEPTSGADTQYF. CDR3 bases: TGTGCCACCGAACCTACTAGCGGCGCAGATACGCAGTATTTT.